Listed below are T cell receptor beta chains from one sample, sequenced in a study of blood T cell repertoires in COVID-19. Only in-frame clones appear in the TCRdb table, and some are missing; sequencing was by immunoSEQ multiplex PCR. The sample includes some 160,000 clones, roughly three quarters seen only once; the top ten take roughly 4.5%. Sequencing was carried out using peripheral blood. All receptors derive from a man between 60 and 75 years old with acute or convalescent COVID-19. CDR3s include the opening cysteine and the closing phenylalanine or tryptophan. Each record gives: V gene, D gene, clone size, J gene, CDR3 protein, CDR3 DNA. A D gene is named only where the DNA matches it firmly. The size field is filled for only some rows; it gives once, few, many or a size class.

TRBV11-2	TRBD1	few	TRBJ1-2	CASSLVQGAYGYTF	TGTGCCAGCAGCTTAGTACAGGGGGCCTATGGCTACACCTTC
TRBV28	-	few	TRBJ1-5	CASNFDLYGGPNQPQHF	TGTGCCAGCAACTTCGACCTATACGGGGGTCCCAATCAGCCCCAGCATTTT
TRBV30	TRBD1	-	TRBJ1-1	CAWSETGRNTEAFF	TGTGCCTGGAGTGAGACAGGGCGGAACACTGAAGCTTTCTTT
TRBV7-6	-	-	TRBJ2-2	CASSLGGTPNTGELFF	TGTGCCAGCAGCTTGGGCGGGACCCCGAACACCGGGGAGCTGTTTTTT
TRBV10-3	TRBD1	-	TRBJ1-1	CAIREGTGRAEAFF	TGTGCCATCAGAGAAGGGACAGGCAGGGCTGAAGCTTTCTTT
TRBV5-1	-	-	TRBJ2-5	CASSPQGQRAQETQYF	TGCGCCAGCAGCCCGCAGGGTCAGCGGGCGCAAGAGACCCAGTACTTC
TRBV3-1/TRBV3-2	TRBD1	-	TRBJ2-1	CASSATGDSYNEQFF	TGTGCCAGCAGCGCGACAGGGGATTCCTACAATGAGCAGTTCTTC
TRBV7-8	-	-	TRBJ2-5	CASSLRVSRETQYF	TGTGCCAGCAGCTTAAGAGTCTCCAGGGAGACCCAGTACTTC
TRBV6-4	TRBD2	-	TRBJ2-1	CASKASGRAGYNEQFF	TGTGCCAGCAAAGCTAGCGGGAGGGCCGGTTACAATGAGCAGTTCTTC
TRBV7-9	TRBD2	-	TRBJ2-3	CASSSGLASTDTQYF	TGTGCCAGCAGCTCGGGACTAGCTAGCACAGATACGCAGTATTTT
TRBV7-8	-	-	TRBJ1-2	CASSLAQNYGYTF	TGTGCCAGCAGCTTAGCCCAGAACTATGGCTACACCTTC
TRBV19	-	-	TRBJ1-2	CASSQINYGYTF	TGTGCCAGTAGTCAGATTAACTATGGCTACACCTTC
TRBV6-7	TRBD2	-	TRBJ2-5	CASSYSTSGQGLQETQYF	TGTGCCAGCAGTTACTCGACTAGCGGGCAAGGGTTACAAGAGACCCAGTACTTC
TRBV19	-	few	TRBJ2-1	CASTADGGFQFF	TGTGCCAGTACGGCGGACGGGGGTTTCCAGTTCTTC
TRBV7-6	TRBD1	-	TRBJ2-1	CASSLQGGTGINEQFF	TGTGCCAGCAGCTTACAGGGAGGGACAGGGATCAATGAGCAGTTCTTC
TRBV5-1	TRBD1	-	TRBJ1-1	CASSPDRAGAGTEAFF	TGCGCCAGCAGCCCGGACAGGGCAGGTGCGGGTACTGAAGCTTTCTTT
TRBV28	-	-	TRBJ1-2	CASSPPGQTSANYGYTF	TGTGCCAGCAGTCCCCCCGGACAGACTTCAGCTAACTATGGCTACACCTTC
TRBV14	TRBD1	-	TRBJ2-5	CASSQDWGFTGAGETQYF	TGTGCCAGCAGCCAAGACTGGGGGTTCACAGGGGCGGGAGAGACCCAGTACTTC
TRBV6-2/TRBV6-3	-	-	TRBJ1-4	CASSSGQPGNEKLFF	TGTGCCAGCAGTTCCGGACAGCCGGGTAATGAAAAACTGTTTTTT
TRBV3-1/TRBV3-2	-	-	TRBJ2-1	CASSHEAITGTNEQFF	TGTGCCAGCAGCCATGAAGCCATAACGGGTACCAATGAGCAGTTCTTC
TRBV3-1/TRBV3-2	-	-	TRBJ2-6	CASSPRHVQPSGANVLTF	TGTGCCAGCAGCCCTCGACACGTACAGCCCTCTGGGGCCAACGTCCTGACTTTC
TRBV28	TRBD2	once	TRBJ2-5	CASRNEGGAHQETQYF	TGTGCCAGCAGAAACGAGGGAGGGGCCCACCAAGAGACCCAGTACTTC
TRBV3-1/TRBV3-2	-	-	TRBJ1-2	CASSQGARFNYGYTF	TGTGCCAGCAGCCAAGGGGCACGATTTAATTATGGCTACACCTTC
TRBV10-1	-	-	TRBJ2-1	CASSEQTDRRLAPLNEQFF	TGCGCCAGCAGTGAGCAAACGGATAGGCGGCTAGCCCCTTTGAATGAGCAGTTCTTC
TRBV27	-	-	TRBJ2-1	CASTGWQNNEQFF	TGTGCCAGCACCGGGTGGCAGAACAATGAGCAGTTCTTC
TRBV18	TRBD1	-	TRBJ1-1	CASSLRTGTRLLNTEAFF	TGTGCCAGCTCACTCAGGACAGGTACCCGACTATTGAACACTGAAGCTTTCTTT
TRBV9	TRBD1	-	TRBJ2-7	CASSVAPGQGYEQYF	TGTGCCAGCAGCGTGGCACCGGGACAGGGCTACGAGCAGTACTTC
TRBV19	-	few	TRBJ1-5	CASSDRYSNQPQHF	TGTGCCAGTAGTGACAGGTATAGCAATCAGCCCCAGCATTTT
TRBV29-1	-	-	TRBJ1-1	CSVELGGEAFF	TGCAGCGTTGAACTGGGAGGTGAAGCTTTCTTT
TRBV7-9	-	-	TRBJ2-3	CASSLGGHPTDTQYF	TGTGCCAGCAGCTTAGGGGGGCATCCAACAGATACGCAGTATTTT
TRBV2	-	-	TRBJ1-5	CASSPGGGLNQPQHF	TGTGCCAGCAGCCCCGGCGGGGGCCTGAATCAGCCCCAGCATTTT
TRBV29-1	-	-	TRBJ1-2	CSAGKENYGYTF	TGCAGCGCGGGGAAAGAGAACTATGGCTACACCTTC
TRBV10-3	TRBD1	-	TRBJ1-1	CAISESRGQKETEAFF	TGTGCCATCAGTGAGTCGCGGGGACAGAAGGAGACTGAAGCTTTCTTT
TRBV11-3	-	-	TRBJ2-2	CASSSIQAGFAGELFF	TGTGCCAGCAGCTCCATCCAGGCTGGGTTCGCCGGGGAGCTGTTTTTT
TRBV2	-	once	TRBJ1-5	CASTPDSSNQPQHF	TGTGCCAGCACCCCGGACAGTAGCAATCAGCCCCAGCATTTT
TRBV3-1/TRBV3-2	-	-	TRBJ1-2	CASSQVGTGIYGYTF	TGTGCCAGCAGCCAAGTTGGTACAGGTATCTATGGCTACACCTTC
TRBV13	TRBD2	many	TRBJ2-7	CASSSWTSGSSYEQYF	TGTGCCAGCAGCTCTTGGACTAGCGGGAGTTCCTACGAGCAGTACTTC
TRBV28	TRBD2	few	TRBJ2-7	CASSLQIPSSGRRYEQYF	TGTGCCAGCAGCTTACAAATTCCTTCTAGCGGGAGGAGGTACGAGCAGTACTTC
TRBV12-3/TRBV12-4	TRBD1	-	TRBJ1-1	CASRMDRQGAFF	TGTGCCAGCAGGATGGACCGACAGGGAGCTTTCTTT
TRBV9	TRBD2	-	TRBJ2-5	CASSPGLAEETQYF	TGTGCCAGCAGCCCGGGACTAGCGGAAGAGACCCAGTACTTC
TRBV10-3	-	-	TRBJ1-6	CATGGSPLHF	TGTGCCACGGGGGGTTCACCCCTCCACTTT
TRBV7-9	TRBD1	-	TRBJ1-4	CASGGKGTGGEKLFF	TGTGCCTCCGGAGGGAAGGGGACAGGGGGAGAAAAACTGTTTTTT
TRBV5-1	-	-	TRBJ1-5	CASSLGGGSNQPQHF	TGCGCCAGCAGCCTCGGGGGGGGTTCCAATCAGCCCCAGCATTTT